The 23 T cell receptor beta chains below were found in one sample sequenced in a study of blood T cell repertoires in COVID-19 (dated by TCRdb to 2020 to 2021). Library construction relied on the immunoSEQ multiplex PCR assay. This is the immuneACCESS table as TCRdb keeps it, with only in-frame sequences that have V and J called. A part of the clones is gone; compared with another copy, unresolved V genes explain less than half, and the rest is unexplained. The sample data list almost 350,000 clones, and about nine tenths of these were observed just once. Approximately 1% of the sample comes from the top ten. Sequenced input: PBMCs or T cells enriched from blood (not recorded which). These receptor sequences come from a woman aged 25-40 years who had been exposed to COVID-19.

This chain's CDR3 is CASSQGQGKVGLAGQTYEQYF. CDR3 DNA: TGTGCCAGCAGTCAGGGACAGGGGAAAGTGGGACTAGCGGGACAGACCTACGAGCAGTACTTC. The V and J genes are TRBV6-6 and TRBJ2-7, with 13 bases lining up with TRBD2. The trim removed 5 bases at V and 2 bases at J, leaving 21 bases unmatched. The CDR3 totals 21 residues. CDR1 is MNHNY and CDR2 is SVGAGI in the germline V gene (reference sequence).

This CDR3 reads CASSPRGEETQYF. In DNA, the CDR3 is TGTGCCAGCAGCCCCAGGGGTGAAGAGACCCAGTACTTC. The genes are TRBV3-1 (or the pseudogene TRBV3-2) and TRBJ2-5, with D possibly TRBD1 on 6 matching bases. The CDR3 contains 13 residues. The germline V gene has CDR1 LGHDT and CDR2 YNNKEL (reference sequence). Trimming shortened V by 4 bases and J by 3 bases, and 9 bases separated the two germline ends.

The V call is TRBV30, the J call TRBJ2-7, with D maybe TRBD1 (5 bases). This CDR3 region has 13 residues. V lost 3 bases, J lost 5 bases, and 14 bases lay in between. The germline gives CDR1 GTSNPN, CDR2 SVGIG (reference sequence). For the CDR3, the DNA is TGTGCCTGGAGGCACCAGGGCCGGGACGAGCAGTACTTC. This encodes CAWRHQGRDEQYF. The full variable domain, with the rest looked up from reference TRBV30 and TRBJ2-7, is SQTIHQWPATLVQPVGSPLSLECTVEGTSNPNLYWYRQAAGRGLQLLFYSVGIGQISSEVPQNLSASRPQDRQFILSSKKLLLSDSGFYLCAWRHQGRDEQYFGPGTRLTVT.

In nucleotides, the CDR3 is TGCGCCAGCAGTCAACAACGGGGTGTGGGGGGGAACACTGAAGCTTTCTTT. It is translated as CASSQQRGVGGNTEAFF. This rearrangement joins TRBV10-2 to TRBJ1-1; D possibly corresponds to TRBD1 (5 bases). Trimming took off 5 bases at V and 1 base at J, with 20 bases between the two ends. CDR3 size: 17 residues. Germline assignment: CDR1 WSHSY and CDR2 SAAADI.

The CDR3 loop reads CATSDPLVPGGVGNEQFF. CDR3 DNA sequence: TGTGCCACCAGTGATCCTCTAGTCCCGGGAGGTGTTGGCAATGAGCAGTTCTTC. The gene calls are TRBV24-1 and TRBJ2-1; 7 bases agree with TRBD2. From germline, CDR1 is KGHDR and CDR2 SFDVKD. J was trimmed by 6 bases and V by 3 bases; bases with no gene match: 16. The CDR3 sequence is 18 residues long.

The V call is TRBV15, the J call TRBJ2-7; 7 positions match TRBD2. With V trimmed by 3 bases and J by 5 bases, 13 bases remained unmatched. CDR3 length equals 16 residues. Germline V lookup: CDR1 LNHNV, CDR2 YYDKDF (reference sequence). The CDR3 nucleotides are TGTGCCACCAGCAGGGGAGCCGGCGGGAGAAGGGACGAGCAGTACTTC. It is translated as CATSRGAGGRRDEQYF. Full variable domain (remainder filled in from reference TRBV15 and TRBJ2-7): DAMVIQNPRYQVTQFGKPVTLSCSQTLNHNVMYWYQQKSSQAPKLLFHYYDKDFNNEADTPDNFQSRRPNTSFCFLDIRSPGLGDTAMYLCATSRGAGGRRDEQYFGPGTRLTVT.

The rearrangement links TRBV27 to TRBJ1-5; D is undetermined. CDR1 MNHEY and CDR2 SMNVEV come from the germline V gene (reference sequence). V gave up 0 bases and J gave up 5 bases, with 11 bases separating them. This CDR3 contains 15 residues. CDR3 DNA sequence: TGTGCCAGCAGTTTATCGTCGCCACAGTATCAGCCCCAGCATTTT. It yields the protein CASSLSSPQYQPQHF.

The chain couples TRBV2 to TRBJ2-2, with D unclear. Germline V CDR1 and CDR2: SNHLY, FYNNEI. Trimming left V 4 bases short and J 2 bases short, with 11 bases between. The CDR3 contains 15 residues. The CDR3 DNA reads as TGTGCCAGCAGTGCTCAGCGCATCAACACCGGGGAGCTGTTTTTT. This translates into CASSAQRINTGELFF.

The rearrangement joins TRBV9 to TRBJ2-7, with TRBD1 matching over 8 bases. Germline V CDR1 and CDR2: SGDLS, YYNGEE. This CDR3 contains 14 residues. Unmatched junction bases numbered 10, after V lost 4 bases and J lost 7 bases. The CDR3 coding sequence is TGTGCCAGCAGCCCCCGGGACAGGTTTTGGGAGCAGTACTTC. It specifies CASSPRDRFWEQYF.

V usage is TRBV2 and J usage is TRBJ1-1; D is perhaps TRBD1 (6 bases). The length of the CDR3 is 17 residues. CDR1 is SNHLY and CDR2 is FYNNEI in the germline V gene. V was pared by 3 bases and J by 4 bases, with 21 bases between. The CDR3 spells CASSDPLPGQGSTEAFF. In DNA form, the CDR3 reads TGTGCCAGCAGTGACCCTCTCCCAGGGCAGGGGTCCACTGAAGCTTTCTTT.

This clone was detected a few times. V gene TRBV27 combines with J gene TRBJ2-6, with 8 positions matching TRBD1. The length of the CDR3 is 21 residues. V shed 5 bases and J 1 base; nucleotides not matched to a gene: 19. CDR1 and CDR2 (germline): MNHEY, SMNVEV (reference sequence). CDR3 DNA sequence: TGTGCCAGCAGTCCGCGACCAAGACCCGGACAGGGATCTTCTGGGGCCAACGTCCTGACTTTC. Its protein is CASSPRPRPGQGSSGANVLTF.

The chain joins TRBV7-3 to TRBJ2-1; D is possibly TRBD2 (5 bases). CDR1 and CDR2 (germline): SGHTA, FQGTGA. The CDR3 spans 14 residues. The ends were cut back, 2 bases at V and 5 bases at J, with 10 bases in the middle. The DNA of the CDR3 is TGTGCCAGCAGCTTACGTGGAGGTAACAATGAGCAGTTCTTC. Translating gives CASSLRGGNNEQFF.

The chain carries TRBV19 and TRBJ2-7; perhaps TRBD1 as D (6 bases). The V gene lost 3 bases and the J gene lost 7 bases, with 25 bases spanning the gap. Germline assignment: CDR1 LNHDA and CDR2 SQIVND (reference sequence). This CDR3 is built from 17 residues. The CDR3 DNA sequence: TGTGCCAGTAGTATTCTGGGAACGACAGGCCCTCTGGGTGAGCAGTACTTC. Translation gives CASSILGTTGPLGEQYF.

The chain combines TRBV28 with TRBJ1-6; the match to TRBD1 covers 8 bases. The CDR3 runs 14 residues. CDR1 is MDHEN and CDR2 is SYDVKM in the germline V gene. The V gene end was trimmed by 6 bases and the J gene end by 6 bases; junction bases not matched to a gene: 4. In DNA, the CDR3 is TGTGCCAGCAGACGGGACAGGTCTAATTCACCCCTCCACTTT. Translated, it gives CASRRDRSNSPLHF.

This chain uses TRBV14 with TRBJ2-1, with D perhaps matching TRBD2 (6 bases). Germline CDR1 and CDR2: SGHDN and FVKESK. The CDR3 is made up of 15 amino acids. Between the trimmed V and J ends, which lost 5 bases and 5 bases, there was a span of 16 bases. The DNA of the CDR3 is TGTGCCAGCAGCTCGGAGCGGGCGACGAACAATGAGCAGTTCTTC. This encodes CASSSERATNNEQFF.

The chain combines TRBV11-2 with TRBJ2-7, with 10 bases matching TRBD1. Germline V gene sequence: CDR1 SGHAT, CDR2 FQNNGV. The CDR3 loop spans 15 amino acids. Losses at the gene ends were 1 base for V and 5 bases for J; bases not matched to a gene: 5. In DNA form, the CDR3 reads TGTGCCAGCAGCTTAGCCCTGACAGGGGGCGACGAGCAGTACTTC. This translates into CASSLALTGGDEQYF.

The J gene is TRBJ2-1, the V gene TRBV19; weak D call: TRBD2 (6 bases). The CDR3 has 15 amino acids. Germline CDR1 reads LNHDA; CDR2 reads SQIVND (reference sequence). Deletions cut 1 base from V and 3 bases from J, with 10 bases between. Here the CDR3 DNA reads TGTGCCAGTAGTATAGGGGGACTCGTCTACAATGAGCAGTTCTTC. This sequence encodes CASSIGGLVYNEQFF. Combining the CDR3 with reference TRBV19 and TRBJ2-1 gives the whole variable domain DGGITQSPKYLFRKEGQNVTLSCEQNLNHDAMYWYRQDPGQGLRLIYYSQIVNDFQKGDIAEGYSVSREKKESFPLTVTSAQKNPTAFYLCASSIGGLVYNEQFFGPGTRLTVL.

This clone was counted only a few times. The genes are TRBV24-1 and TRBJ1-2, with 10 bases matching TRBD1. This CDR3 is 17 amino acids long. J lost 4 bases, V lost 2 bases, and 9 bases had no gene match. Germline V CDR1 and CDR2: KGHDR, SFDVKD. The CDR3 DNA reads TGTGCCACCAGTGATTCCCCCGGGACAGGGGACGCCTATGGCTACACCTTC. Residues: CATSDSPGTGDAYGYTF.

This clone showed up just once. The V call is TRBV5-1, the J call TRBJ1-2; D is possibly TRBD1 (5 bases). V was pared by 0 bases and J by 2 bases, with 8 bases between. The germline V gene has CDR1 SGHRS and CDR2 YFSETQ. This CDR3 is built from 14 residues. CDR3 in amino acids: CASSLGTTNYGYTF. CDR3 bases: TGCGCCAGCAGCTTGGGGACAACGAACTATGGCTACACCTTC.

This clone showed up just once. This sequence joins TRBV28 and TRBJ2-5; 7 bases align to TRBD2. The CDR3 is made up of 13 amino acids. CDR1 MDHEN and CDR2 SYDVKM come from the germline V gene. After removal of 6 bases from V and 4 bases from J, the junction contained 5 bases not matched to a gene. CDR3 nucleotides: TGTGCCAGCAGCCCAGCGGGACCAGAGACCCAGTACTTC. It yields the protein CASSPAGPETQYF.

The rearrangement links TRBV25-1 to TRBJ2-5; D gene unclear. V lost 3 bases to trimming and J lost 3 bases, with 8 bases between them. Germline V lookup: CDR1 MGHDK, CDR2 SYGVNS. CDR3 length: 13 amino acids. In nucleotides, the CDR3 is TGTGCCAGCAGTGATCGAGAAGAAGAGACCCAGTACTTC. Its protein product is CASSDREEETQYF.

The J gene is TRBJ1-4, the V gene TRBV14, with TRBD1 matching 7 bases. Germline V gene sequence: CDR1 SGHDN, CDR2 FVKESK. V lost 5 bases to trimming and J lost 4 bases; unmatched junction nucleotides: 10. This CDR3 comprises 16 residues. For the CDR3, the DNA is TGTGCCAGCAGCACCGGGACAGACCCAATTAATGAAAAACTGTTTTTT. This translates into CASSTGTDPINEKLFF.

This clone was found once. CDR3 loop: CASSSSSGSPGYTF. CDR3 bases: TGTGCCAGCAGCTCTAGTTCAGGGTCGCCGGGCTACACCTTC. The chain carries TRBV28 and TRBJ1-2; TRBD1 might be the D (5 bases). V was clipped by 6 bases and J by 8 bases, with 19 bases between them. The germline gives CDR1 MDHEN, CDR2 SYDVKM. The CDR3 is 14 residues long.